The 14 T cell receptor beta chains below all came from one sample that was sequenced in a study of CD8+ T cells in alopecia areata. Once RNA had been extracted, it was reverse transcribed into cDNA to act as the sequencing template. Sequencing was performed with immunoSEQ multiplex PCR; in TCRdb, only in-frame clones are kept and a portion is missing. Of 200,000 or so clones listed, approximately 61% were seen once; the top ten hold just over 0.45%. The sequenced sample was CD4+ T cells sorted from blood, obtained at week 0. The receptors here all came from a human donor with alopecia areata.

There are many counts of this clone. CDR3 DNA: TGTGCCAGCAGCAAATTAGCGGGGGGGATTGAGCAGTACTTC. It specifies CASSKLAGGIEQYF. V usage is TRBV11-2 and J usage is TRBJ2-7; 11 nucleotides match TRBD2. Trimming at V came to 5 bases and at J to 7 bases, leaving 7 bases not matched to a gene. Germline V gene sequence: CDR1 SGHAT, CDR2 FQNNGV. The CDR3 consists of 14 residues. The variable domain in full, completed from reference TRBV11-2 and TRBJ2-7, reads EAGVAQSPRYKIIEKRQSVAFWCNPISGHATLYWYQQILGQGPKLLIQFQNNGVVDDSQLPKDRFSAERLKGVDSTLKIQPAKLEDSAVYLCASSKLAGGIEQYFGPGTRLTVT.

This chain joins TRBV29-1 and TRBJ2-7; no firm D call. Germline V CDR1 and CDR2: SQVTM, ANQGSEA. This CDR3 contains 12 residues. V lost 3 bases and J lost 6, with 12 bases in between. CDR3 sequence: CSVDPTRPEQYF. CDR3 coding DNA: TGCAGCGTTGACCCCACTCGCCCCGAGCAGTACTTC.

This chain uses TRBV2 with TRBJ2-7, with 8 bases matching TRBD1. The V gene end was trimmed by 10 bases and the J gene end by 2 bases; junction bases not matched to a gene: 13. Per the germline V gene, CDR1 is SNHLY and CDR2 is FYNNEI. CDR3 length: 15 amino acids. The CDR3 DNA reads as TGTGCCACCGGAGGAGGGACAGGTGTAACCTACGAGCAGTACTTC. This sequence encodes CATGGGTGVTYEQYF.

This clone has just a few counts. The J gene is TRBJ1-2, the V gene TRBV29-1; D gene unclear. V dropped 3 bases and J dropped 5 bases, with 10 bases sitting between them. There are 12 residues in the CDR3. Germline CDR1 SQVTM, CDR2 ANQGSEA. The CDR3 region is CSVEVALYGYTF. CDR3 sequence (DNA): TGCAGCGTTGAGGTAGCCCTATATGGCTACACCTTC.

The chain joins TRBV2 to TRBJ1-6, with TRBD1 as a possible D gene (5 bases). The V gene lost 6 bases and the J gene lost 7 bases, with 22 bases spanning the gap. The CDR3 contains 17 residues. CDR1 and CDR2 from the germline V gene are SNHLY and FYNNEI. The CDR3 DNA follows: TGTGCCAGCAGGGATAGCCGTGGGGGGAGGATGAATTCACCCCTCCACTTT. Protein product: CASRDSRGGRMNSPLHF.

This rearrangement joins TRBV5-6 to TRBJ2-7; a possible D gene is TRBD1 (6 bases). The V and J ends lost 4 bases and 4 bases respectively, with 21 bases between them. The CDR3 has 16 residues. Germline V CDR1 and CDR2: SGHDT, YYEEEE. In nucleotides, the CDR3 is TGTGCCAGCAGCAAAACCGTCACAGGGAAACAATACGAGCAGTACTTC. Amino acids: CASSKTVTGKQYEQYF.

CDR3 sequence: CASSYSLTSYEQYF. In nucleotides, the CDR3 is TGTGCCAGCAGTTACTCCTTAACTAGCTACGAGCAGTACTTC. V usage is TRBV6-5 and J usage is TRBJ2-7, with D perhaps TRBD2 (5 bases). CDR1 is MNHEY and CDR2 is SVGAGI in the germline V gene. The V end lost 0 bases, the J end lost 3 bases, and 9 bases lay between the germline ends. The CDR3 extends over 14 amino acids.

This sequence joins TRBV25-1 and TRBJ2-5, with 7 bases lining up with TRBD2. Germline loops: CDR1 MGHDK, CDR2 SYGVNS. V was pared by 6 bases and J by 5 bases, with 12 bases of the junction left unmatched. The CDR3 totals 15 residues. The CDR3 reads CASRAGLGMWETQYF. In DNA form, the CDR3 reads TGTGCCAGCAGAGCGGGATTGGGCATGTGGGAGACCCAGTACTTC.

The DNA of the CDR3 is TGCAGCGTTGGGGACAGGGGGCGCGGGACTGAAGCTTTCTTT. Its protein product is CSVGDRGRGTEAFF. The gene calls are TRBV29-1 and TRBJ1-1; TRBD1 matches at 12 bases. Germline CDR1 reads SQVTM; CDR2 reads ANQGSEA. This CDR3 has 14 residues. Trimming removed 4 bases from V and 5 bases from J; junction bases left unmatched: 5.

This clone was observed a few times. The chain is built from TRBV18 and TRBJ2-3; the D gene is possibly TRBD2 (5 bases). This CDR3 region has 14 residues. V lost 5 bases and J 4 bases, leaving 13 bases between the germline ends. CDR1 is KGHSH and CDR2 is LQKENI in the germline V gene. CDR3: CASSASPEPDTQYF. The CDR3 nucleotides read TGTGCCAGCTCAGCTAGCCCGGAGCCAGATACGCAGTATTTT.

The chain joins TRBV7-9 to TRBJ2-3, with TRBD1 identical over 8 bases. Trimming removed 5 bases from V and 6 bases from J; junction bases left unmatched: 13. Germline CDR1 SEHNR, CDR2 FQNEAQ (reference sequence). The CDR3 covers 16 residues. The CDR3 spells CASSQTGGASLDTQYF. The CDR3 DNA reads as TGTGCCAGCAGCCAAACAGGGGGAGCTTCCCTTGATACGCAGTATTTT. Using reference TRBV7-9 and TRBJ2-3 for the parts outside the CDR3, the full variable domain is DTGVSQNPRHKITKRGQNVTFRCDPISEHNRLYWYRQTLGQGPEFLTYFQNEAQLEKSRLLSDRFSAERPKGSFSTLEIQRTEQGDSAMYLCASSQTGGASLDTQYFGPGTRLTVL.

With regard to this clone: The sample has other DNA sequences that encode this CDR3 too. The chain combines TRBV29-1 with TRBJ1-1; D remains unclear. Germline V gene lookup returns CDR1 SQVTM and CDR2 ANQGSEA. CDR3 length: 11 residues. As DNA, the CDR3 is TGCAGTAGTGGGAGGAACACTGAAGCTTTCTTT. Its translation: CSSGRNTEAFF.

This clone was detected once. The chain combines TRBV27 with TRBJ1-6; TRBD1 aligns across 11 bases. V lost 5 bases to trimming and J lost 9 bases; unmatched junction nucleotides: 9. The CDR3 spans 16 residues. Germline V gene sequence: CDR1 MNHEY, CDR2 SMNVEV (reference sequence). The CDR3 coding sequence is TGTGCCAGCAGTCCCAGGACAGGGGGCGATAGTTCACCCCTCCACTTT. This translates into CASSPRTGGDSSPLHF.

J is TRBJ2-3 and V is TRBV7-3; no definite D call. CDR3 length equals 13 residues. Trimming pared 2 bases from V and 2 bases from J, leaving 5 bases between. Germline V gives CDR1 SGHTA, CDR2 FQGTGA. The CDR3 here is CASSLSATDTQYF. The CDR3 bases are TGTGCCAGCAGCTTATCTGCCACAGATACGCAGTATTTT.